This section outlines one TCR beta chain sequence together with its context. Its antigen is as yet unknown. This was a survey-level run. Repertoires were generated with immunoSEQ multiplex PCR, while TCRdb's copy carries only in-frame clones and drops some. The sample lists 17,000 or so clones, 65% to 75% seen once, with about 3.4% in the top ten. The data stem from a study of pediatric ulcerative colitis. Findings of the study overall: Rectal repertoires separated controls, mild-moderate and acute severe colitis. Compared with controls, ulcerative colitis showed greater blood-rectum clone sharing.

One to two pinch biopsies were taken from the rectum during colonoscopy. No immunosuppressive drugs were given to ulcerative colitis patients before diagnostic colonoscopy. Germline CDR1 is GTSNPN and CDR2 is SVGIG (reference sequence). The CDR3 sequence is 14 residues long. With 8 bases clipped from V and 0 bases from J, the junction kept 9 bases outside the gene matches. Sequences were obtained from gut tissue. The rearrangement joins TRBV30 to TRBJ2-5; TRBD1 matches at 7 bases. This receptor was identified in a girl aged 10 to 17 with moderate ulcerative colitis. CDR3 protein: CAGSSGQYQETQYF. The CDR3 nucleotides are TGTGCCGGAAGTTCGGGACAGTACCAAGAGACCCAGTACTTC.